This note documents a single TCR beta chain sequence. In the authors' methods: Cell counts per sample came from amplifying reference gene primers. Sequenced by immunoSEQ multiplex PCR; TCRdb stores in-frame clones only, minus some. V and J calls plus clone size are reproduced from that table; the DNA served to infer D and trimming. The sample contains 250,000 to 350,000 clones, more than 70% of which appear only once. The V end lost 6 bases, the J end lost 0 bases, and 8 bases lay between the germline ends. Germline V gene lookup returns CDR1 MDHEN and CDR2 SYDVKM. This CDR3 has 13 residues. The entry originates in a study of blood T cell repertoires in COVID-19. For the study at large: COVID-19 samples, acute and convalescent, were from the United States, Italy and Spain. PBMCs, B-cell-depleted T cells, or T cells provided the cDNA or gDNA that made up the material.

The sequence came from a woman between 45 and 60 years old who had recovered from COVID-19. V and J are TRBV28 and TRBJ1-1; the D is unclear. Input material: peripheral blood. CDR3 nucleotides: TGTGCCAGCAGCAGTTTCATGAACACTGAAGCTTTCTTT. It translates to CASSSFMNTEAFF.